The 21 T cell receptor beta chains listed next were all sequenced from one sample in a study of beta chain features in type 1 diabetes. Of the isolated RNA, all was reverse transcribed, and so the sequenced material was expressed TCRB transcripts. Repertoires were generated with immunoSEQ multiplex PCR, while TCRdb's copy carries only in-frame clones and drops some. The sample records some 350,000 clones, over 8.5% being singletons. Notes on the study in general: All four CD4+ subsets of Type 1 diabetes patients contained TCRB CDR3s that were moderately but significantly shorter.

These receptors have no identified antigens. Sequencing was performed on central memory CD4+ T cells from blood. The receptors derive from a man aged 25 to 40 with type 1 diabetes.

This rearrangement joins TRBV29-1 to TRBJ2-1, with TRBD2 as a possible D gene (7 bases). Germline assignment: CDR1 SQVTM and CDR2 ANQGSEA. The CDR3 contains 13 residues. Trimming shortened V by 6 bases and J by 6 bases, and 15 bases separated the two germline ends. Written as DNA, the CDR3 is TGCAGCGTGGGGGCGGGAGTGAGCAATGAGCAGTTCTTC. Translating it yields CSVGAGVSNEQFF.

This chain uses TRBV19 with TRBJ2-6; D is unclear. Germline CDR1 LNHDA, CDR2 SQIVND (reference sequence). This CDR3 region has 17 residues. V lost 6 bases to trimming and J lost 2 bases, with 17 bases between them. The CDR3 DNA sequence: TGTGCCAGTAGGAATTGGAGAGATCGGCCTGGGGCCAACGTCCTGACTTTC. Its protein is CASRNWRDRPGANVLTF.

The CDR3 is CASLKLFGGDLQETQYF. CDR3 DNA: TGTGCCAGCCTTAAGCTTTTCGGCGGAGACTTACAAGAGACCCAGTACTTC. V usage is TRBV5-8 and J usage is TRBJ2-5, with D uncertain. V lost 7 bases, J lost 2 bases, and 24 bases lay in between. Germline CDR1 and CDR2: SGHTS and YDEGEE. This CDR3 contains 17 residues.

This chain connects TRBV28 to TRBJ1-5; D gene uncertain. V was shortened by 3 bases and J by 7 bases, with 13 bases between the two germline ends. Germline loops: CDR1 MDHEN, CDR2 SYDVKM. This CDR3 comprises 14 residues. CDR3 region: CASSFMRSRQPQHF. CDR3 sequence (DNA): TGTGCCAGCAGTTTTATGAGGAGCAGGCAGCCCCAGCATTTT.

This clone was counted only a few times. This sequence joins TRBV6-5 and TRBJ2-1; weak D call: TRBD2 (5 bases). V was pared by 6 bases and J by 0 bases, with 12 bases between. Germline V gives CDR1 MNHEY, CDR2 SVGAGI. The CDR3 has 15 amino acids. The CDR3 DNA is TGTGCCAGCAGCCCTTTTGGGAGCTCCTACAATGAGCAGTTCTTC. Amino acid sequence: CASSPFGSSYNEQFF.

This chain uses TRBV27 with TRBJ1-1; TRBD1 matches 7 bases. Germline CDR1 is MNHEY and CDR2 is SMNVEV (reference sequence). Germline trimming cut 2 bases from V and 7 bases from J; bases unmatched to any gene: 7. The CDR3 loop spans 14 amino acids. CDR3 nucleotide sequence: TGTGCCAGCAGTTTAATGCAGGGGGTGGATGAAGCTTTCTTT. This sequence encodes CASSLMQGVDEAFF.

This clone was recorded at least ten times. The germline gene is not matched at one end of the junction; a read error may be the cause. The chain links TRBV14 to TRBJ2-3; D is unclear. The CDR3 contains 12 residues. Germline-derived CDR1 and CDR2 are SGHDN and FVKESK. This CDR3 reads CASSQGAQSPHF. The CDR3, as DNA: TGTGCCAGCAGCCAAGGTGCCCAGTCCCCGCATTTT. Full variable domain (rest looked up from reference TRBV14 and TRBJ2-3): EAGVTQFPSHSVIEKGQTVTLRCDPISGHDNLYWYRRVMGKEIKFLLHFVKESKQDESGMPNNRFLAERTGGTYSTLKVQPAELEDSGVYFCASSQGAQSPHFGPGTRLTVL.

The CDR3 nucleotides are TGTGCCACCAGCAGAGGAATTATGGGTAGCAATCAGCCCCAGCATTTT. This encodes CATSRGIMGSNQPQHF. The gene calls are TRBV15 and TRBJ1-5; D unresolved. The V gene's germline CDR1 is LNHNV and CDR2 YYDKDF (reference sequence). The CDR3 spans 16 residues. V was shortened by 1 base and J by 0 bases, with 10 bases between the two germline ends.

The chain joins TRBV2 to TRBJ2-1; TRBD2 matches 9 bases. The CDR3 length is 15 residues. CDR1 is SNHLY, CDR2 FYNNEI, per germline. V shed 2 bases and J 6 bases; nucleotides not matched to a gene: 5. The CDR3 DNA follows: TGTGCCAGCAGTGAAAGAGCGGGAGGCTCCAATGAGCAGTTCTTC. Protein sequence: CASSERAGGSNEQFF.

J is TRBJ1-5 and V is TRBV11-2; D is undetermined. CDR1 SGHAT and CDR2 FQNNGV come from the germline V gene. The ends were cut back, 3 bases at V and 4 bases at J, with 10 bases in the middle. The CDR3 runs 14 residues. CDR3 region: CASSLEGPNQPQHF. In DNA form, the CDR3 reads TGTGCCAGCAGCTTGGAGGGCCCGAATCAGCCCCAGCATTTT.

This clone was detected only a few times. V usage is TRBV5-1 and J usage is TRBJ2-3; D uncertain. Germline V gene lookup returns CDR1 SGHRS and CDR2 YFSETQ. Trimming took 4 bases from V and 3 from J, leaving 6 bases between them. The CDR3 runs to 12 residues. The CDR3 bases are TGCGCCAGCAGCCGGTGGACAGATACGCAGTATTTT. Translation gives CASSRWTDTQYF.

The gene calls are TRBV19 and TRBJ1-5; D remains ambiguous. The CDR3 spans 15 residues. From germline, CDR1 is LNHDA and CDR2 SQIVND (reference sequence). Trimming pared 3 bases from V and 0 bases from J, leaving 9 bases between. The CDR3 DNA follows: TGTGCCAGTAGTATCGGGCAGGTTAGCAATCAGCCCCAGCATTTT. Translation: CASSIGQVSNQPQHF. Full variable domain (missing parts from reference TRBV19 and TRBJ1-5): DGGITQSPKYLFRKEGQNVTLSCEQNLNHDAMYWYRQDPGQGLRLIYYSQIVNDFQKGDIAEGYSVSREKKESFPLTVTSAQKNPTAFYLCASSIGQVSNQPQHFGDGTRLSIL.

The rearrangement links TRBV7-6 to TRBJ2-3; D is undetermined. The V gene lost 4 bases and the J gene lost 4 bases, with 18 bases spanning the gap. The CDR3 covers 16 residues. Per the germline V gene, CDR1 is SGHVS and CDR2 is FNYEAQ. The CDR3 coding sequence is TGTGCCAGCAGCTCCCTGGGGTACCCTTCACCAGATACGCAGTATTTT. Translated: CASSSLGYPSPDTQYF.

This clone came up a few times. V and J are TRBV4-2 and TRBJ2-2; maybe TRBD2 (6 bases). The V and J ends lost 1 base and 4 bases respectively, with 13 bases between them. CDR1 LGHNA and CDR2 YNFKEQ come from the germline V gene. The CDR3 extends over 16 amino acids. DNA for the CDR3: TGTGCCAGCAGCCAAGGAAGGGACTTAGCCACCGGGGAGCTGTTTTTT. Protein: CASSQGRDLATGELFF.

This clone has a handful of counts. The gene calls are TRBV7-9 and TRBJ2-1; D uncertain. This CDR3 comprises 12 residues. Germline CDR1 and CDR2: SEHNR and FQNEAQ (reference sequence). The ends were cut back, 5 bases at V and 10 bases at J, with 12 bases in the middle. The CDR3 reads CASSQDRREQFF. CDR3 nucleotide sequence: TGTGCCAGCAGCCAAGATCGAAGGGAGCAGTTCTTC.

This clone turned up a few times. The chain recombines TRBV4-2 with TRBJ2-1, with a tentative D call TRBD2 (7 bases). V was clipped by 2 bases and J by 6 bases, with 20 bases between them. Germline CDR1 and CDR2: LGHNA and YNFKEQ. This CDR3 has 17 amino acids. The CDR3 here is CASSQKGGVANLNEQFF. CDR3 sequence (DNA): TGTGCCAGCAGCCAAAAGGGGGGGGTAGCCAACCTCAATGAGCAGTTCTTC.

The rearrangement uses TRBV6-5 and TRBJ1-2, with a possible D match to TRBD1 (5 bases). The germline CDR1 and CDR2 sequences are MNHEY and SVGAGI. V shed 2 bases and J shed 14 bases, with 18 bases lying between them. This CDR3 is 13 amino acids long. The CDR3 loop reads CASSYGGTTARTF. The CDR3 DNA follows: TGTGCCAGCAGTTACGGGGGGACCACGGCGCGGACCTTC.

This clone was detected only a few times. V usage is TRBV2 and J usage is TRBJ2-1; no reliable D call. Trimming removed 7 bases from V and 8 bases from J, with 9 bases in between. The CDR3 covers 11 residues. Per the germline V gene, CDR1 is SNHLY and CDR2 is FYNNEI. CDR3 nucleotide sequence: TGTGCCAGCATGGTGGAGCATGAGCAGTTCTTC. Protein sequence: CASMVEHEQFF. Drawing the rest from reference TRBV2 and TRBJ2-1, the complete variable domain is EPEVTQTPSHQVTQMGQEVILRCVPISNHLYFYWYRQILGQKVEFLVSFYNNEISEKSEIFDDQFSVERPDGSNFTLKIRSTKLEDSAMYFCASMVEHEQFFGPGTRLTVL.

V usage is TRBV30 and J usage is TRBJ1-3; D gene uncertain. Trimming cost V 5 bases and J 0 bases, with 14 bases left between them. The germline gives CDR1 GTSNPN, CDR2 SVGIG (reference sequence). This CDR3 region has 15 residues. The CDR3 nucleotides are TGTGCCTGGGGTATCGGGCTTAGCTCTGGAAACACCATATATTTT. Protein sequence: CAWGIGLSSGNTIYF.

A few counts support this clone. The CDR3, as DNA: TGTGCCACCAGCAGAGGGACTAGCGGGAGCAATGAGCAGTTCTTC. Its translation: CATSRGTSGSNEQFF. The V call is TRBV15, the J call TRBJ2-1, with 13 bases matching TRBD2. The V gene's germline CDR1 is LNHNV and CDR2 YYDKDF (reference sequence). The CDR3 totals 15 residues. Unmatched junction bases numbered 0, after V lost 1 base and J lost 6 bases.

Points on this clone: This may be a read error, as it is one base from a much larger clone. Other DNA sequences within the sample encode an identical CDR3. The chain employs TRBV4-1 and TRBJ2-5; 7 nucleotides agree with TRBD2. This CDR3 has 13 residues. CDR1 is MGHRA, CDR2 YSYEKL, per germline. Germline trimming cut 1 base from V and 5 bases from J; bases unmatched to any gene: 1. This chain's CDR3 is CASSQGREETQYF. The CDR3 DNA follows: TGCGCCAGCAGCCAAGGGCGGGAGGAGACCCAGTACTTC.